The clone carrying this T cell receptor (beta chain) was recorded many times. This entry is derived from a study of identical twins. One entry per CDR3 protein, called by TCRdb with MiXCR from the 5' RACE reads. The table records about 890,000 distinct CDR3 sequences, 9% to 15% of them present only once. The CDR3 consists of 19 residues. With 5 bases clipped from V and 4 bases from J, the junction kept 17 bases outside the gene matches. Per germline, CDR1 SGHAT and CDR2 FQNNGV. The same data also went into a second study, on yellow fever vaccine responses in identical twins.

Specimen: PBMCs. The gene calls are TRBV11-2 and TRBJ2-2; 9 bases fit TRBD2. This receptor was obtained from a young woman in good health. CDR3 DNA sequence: TGTGCCAGCAGCACGCGAAAAGGGGGTAGCGGGAGACCCACCGGGGAGCTGTTTTTT. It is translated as CASSTRKGGSGRPTGELFF.